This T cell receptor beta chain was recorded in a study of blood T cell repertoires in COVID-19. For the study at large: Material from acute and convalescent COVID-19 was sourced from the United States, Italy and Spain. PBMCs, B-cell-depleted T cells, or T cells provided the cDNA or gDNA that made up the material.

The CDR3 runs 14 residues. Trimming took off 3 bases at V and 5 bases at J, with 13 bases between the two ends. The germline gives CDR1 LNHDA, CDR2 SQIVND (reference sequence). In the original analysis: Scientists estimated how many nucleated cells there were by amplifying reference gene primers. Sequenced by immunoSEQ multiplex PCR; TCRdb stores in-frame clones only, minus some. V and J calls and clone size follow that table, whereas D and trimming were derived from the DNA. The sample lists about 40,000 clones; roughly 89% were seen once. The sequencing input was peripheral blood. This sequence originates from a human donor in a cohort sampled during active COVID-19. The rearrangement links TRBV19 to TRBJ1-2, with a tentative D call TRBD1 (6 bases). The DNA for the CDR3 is TGTGCCAGTAGTATCTTCGGACAGACTTATGGCTACACCTTC. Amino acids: CASSIFGQTYGYTF.